This T cell receptor (beta chain) was identified in a study of blood T cell repertoires in COVID-19. This clone was counted only a few times. CDR1 is MDHEN and CDR2 is SYDVKM in the germline V gene. The CDR3 extends over 16 amino acids. The junction had 12 bases not matched to a gene; V was cut back by 9 bases and J by 1 base. TCRdb's table, derived via immunoSEQ multiplex PCR, lists solely in-frame clones and lacks some. The data hold a few hundred thousand clones, with about 87% observed a single time. This clonotype originated in a woman between 45 and 60 years old who had recovered from COVID-19. Sequencing was done on a sample of PBMCs or T cells enriched from blood (not recorded which). V gene TRBV28 combines with J gene TRBJ2-5, with TRBD2 identical over 9 bases. CDR3 coding DNA: TGTGCCAGTTTTGGAACAGAGCGGGGGGCCCAAGAGACCCAGTACTTC. This translates into CASFGTERGAQETQYF. The full variable domain, its missing parts supplied by reference TRBV28 and TRBJ2-5, is DVKVTQSSRYLVKRTGEKVFLECVQDMDHENMFWYRQDPGLGLRLIYFSYDVKMKEKGDIPEGYSVSREKKERFSLILESASTNQTSMYLCASFGTERGAQETQYFGPGTRLLVL.